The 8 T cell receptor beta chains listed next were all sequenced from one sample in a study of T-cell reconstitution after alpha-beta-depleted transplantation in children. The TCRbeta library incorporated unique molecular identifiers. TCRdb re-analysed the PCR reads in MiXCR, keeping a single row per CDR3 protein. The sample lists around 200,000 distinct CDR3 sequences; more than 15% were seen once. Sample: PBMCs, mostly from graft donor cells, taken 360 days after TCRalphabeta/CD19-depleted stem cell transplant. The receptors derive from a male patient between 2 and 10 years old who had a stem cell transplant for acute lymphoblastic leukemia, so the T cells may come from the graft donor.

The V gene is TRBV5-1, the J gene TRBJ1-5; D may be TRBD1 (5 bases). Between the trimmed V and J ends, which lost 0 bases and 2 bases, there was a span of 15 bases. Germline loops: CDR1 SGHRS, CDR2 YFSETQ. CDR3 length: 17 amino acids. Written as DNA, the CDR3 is TGCGCCAGCAGCTTGGGTTCATCCGGAGGGGGCAATCAGCCCCAGCATTTT. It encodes CASSLGSSGGGNQPQHF.

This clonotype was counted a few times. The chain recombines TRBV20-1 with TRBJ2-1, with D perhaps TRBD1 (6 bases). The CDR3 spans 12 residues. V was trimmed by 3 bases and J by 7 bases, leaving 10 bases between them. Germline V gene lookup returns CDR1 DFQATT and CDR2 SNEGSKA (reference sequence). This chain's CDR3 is CSASNRVNEQFF. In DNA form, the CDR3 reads TGCAGTGCTAGCAACAGGGTGAATGAGCAGTTCTTC.

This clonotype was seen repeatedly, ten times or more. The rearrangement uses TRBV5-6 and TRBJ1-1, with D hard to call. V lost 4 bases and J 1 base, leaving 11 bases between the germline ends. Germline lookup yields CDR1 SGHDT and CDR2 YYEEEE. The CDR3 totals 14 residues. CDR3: CASSLPDTNTEAFF. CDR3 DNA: TGTGCCAGCAGCCTCCCCGATACGAACACTGAAGCTTTCTTT.

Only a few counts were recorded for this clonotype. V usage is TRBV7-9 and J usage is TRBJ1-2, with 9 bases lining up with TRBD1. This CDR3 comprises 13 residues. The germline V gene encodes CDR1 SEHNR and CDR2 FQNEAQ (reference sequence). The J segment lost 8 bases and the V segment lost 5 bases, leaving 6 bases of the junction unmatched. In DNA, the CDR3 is TGTGCCAGCAGCATAGGGACAGGGAGCGGCTACACCTTC. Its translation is CASSIGTGSGYTF.

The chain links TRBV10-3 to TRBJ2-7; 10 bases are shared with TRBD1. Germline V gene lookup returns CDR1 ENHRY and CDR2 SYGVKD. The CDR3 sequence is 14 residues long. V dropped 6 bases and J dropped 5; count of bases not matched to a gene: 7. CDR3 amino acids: CAISGGTGDDEQYF. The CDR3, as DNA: TGTGCCATCAGCGGAGGGACAGGGGACGACGAGCAGTACTTC.

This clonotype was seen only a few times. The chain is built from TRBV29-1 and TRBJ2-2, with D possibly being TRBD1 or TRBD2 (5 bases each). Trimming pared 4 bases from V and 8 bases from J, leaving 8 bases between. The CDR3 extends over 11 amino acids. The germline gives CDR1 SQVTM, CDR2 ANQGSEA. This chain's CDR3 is CSVGDEGELFF. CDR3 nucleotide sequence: TGCAGCGTTGGGGACGAGGGGGAGCTGTTTTTT.

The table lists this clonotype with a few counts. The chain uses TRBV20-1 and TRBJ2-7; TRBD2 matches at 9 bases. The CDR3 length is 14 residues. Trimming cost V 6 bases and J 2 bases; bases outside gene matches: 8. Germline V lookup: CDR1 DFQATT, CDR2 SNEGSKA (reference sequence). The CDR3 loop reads CSALRTSATYEQYF. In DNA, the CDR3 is TGCAGTGCACTAAGGACTAGCGCAACCTACGAGCAGTACTTC.

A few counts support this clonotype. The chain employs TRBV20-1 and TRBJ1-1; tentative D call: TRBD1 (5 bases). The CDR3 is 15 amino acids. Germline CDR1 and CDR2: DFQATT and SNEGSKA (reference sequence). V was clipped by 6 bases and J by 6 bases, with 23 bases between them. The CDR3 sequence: CSASARSGPAPEAFF. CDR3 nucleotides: TGCAGTGCCTCGGCTCGGTCGGGGCCGGCGCCTGAAGCTTTCTTT.